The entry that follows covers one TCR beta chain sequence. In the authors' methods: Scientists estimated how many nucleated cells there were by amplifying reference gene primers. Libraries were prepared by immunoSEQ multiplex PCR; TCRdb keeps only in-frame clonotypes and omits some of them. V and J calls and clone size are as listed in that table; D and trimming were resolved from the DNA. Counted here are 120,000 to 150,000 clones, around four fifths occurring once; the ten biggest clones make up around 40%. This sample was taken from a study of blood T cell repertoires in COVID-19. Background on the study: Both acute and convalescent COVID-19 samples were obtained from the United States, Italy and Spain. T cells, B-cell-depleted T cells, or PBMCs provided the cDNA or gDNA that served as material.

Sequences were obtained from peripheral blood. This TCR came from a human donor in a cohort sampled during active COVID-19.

This chain's CDR3 is CAWSVAGVPKETQYF. The CDR3 DNA reads TGTGCCTGGAGTGTAGCGGGGGTCCCGAAAGAGACCCAGTACTTC. The chain has TRBV30 and TRBJ2-5; 8 bases are a match to TRBD2. Germline CDR1 and CDR2: GTSNPN and SVGIG (reference sequence). The CDR3 has 15 amino acids. The V and J ends lost 0 bases and 3 bases, in that order; junction bases with no gene match: 6.